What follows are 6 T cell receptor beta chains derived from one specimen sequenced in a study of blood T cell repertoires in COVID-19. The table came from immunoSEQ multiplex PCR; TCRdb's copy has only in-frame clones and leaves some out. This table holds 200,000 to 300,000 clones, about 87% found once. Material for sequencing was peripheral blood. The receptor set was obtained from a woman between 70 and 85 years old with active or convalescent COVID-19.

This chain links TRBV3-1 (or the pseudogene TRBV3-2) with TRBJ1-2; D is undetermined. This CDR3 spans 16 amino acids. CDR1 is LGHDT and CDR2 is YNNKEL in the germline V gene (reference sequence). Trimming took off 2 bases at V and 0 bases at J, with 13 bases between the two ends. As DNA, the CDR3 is TGTGCCAGCAGCCAAAGTGTGCCGAGAGCTAACTATGGCTACACCTTC. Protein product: CASSQSVPRANYGYTF.

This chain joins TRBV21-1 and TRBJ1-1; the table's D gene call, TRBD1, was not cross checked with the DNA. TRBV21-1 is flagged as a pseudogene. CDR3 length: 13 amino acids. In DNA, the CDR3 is TGTGCCAGCAGCAAGGAGCAGGGCACTGAAGCTTTCTTT. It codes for CASSKEQGTEAFF.

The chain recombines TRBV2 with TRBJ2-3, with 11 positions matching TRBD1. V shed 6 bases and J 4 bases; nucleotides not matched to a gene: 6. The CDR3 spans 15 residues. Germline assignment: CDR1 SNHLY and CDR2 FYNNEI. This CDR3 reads CASRDRGRESDTQYF. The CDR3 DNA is TGTGCCAGCAGGGACAGGGGGCGCGAGTCAGATACGCAGTATTTT.

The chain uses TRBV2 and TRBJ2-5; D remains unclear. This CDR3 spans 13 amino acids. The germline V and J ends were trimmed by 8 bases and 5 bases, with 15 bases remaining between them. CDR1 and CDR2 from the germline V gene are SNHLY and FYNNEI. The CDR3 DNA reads TGTGCCAGCCGGGTAGAGCTTGGGGAGACCCAGTACTTC. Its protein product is CASRVELGETQYF.

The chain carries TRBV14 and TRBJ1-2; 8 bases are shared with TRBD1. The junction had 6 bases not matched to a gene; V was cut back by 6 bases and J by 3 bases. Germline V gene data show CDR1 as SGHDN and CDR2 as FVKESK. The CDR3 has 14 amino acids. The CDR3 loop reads CASREQGAHYGYTF. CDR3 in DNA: TGTGCCAGCAGGGAGCAGGGGGCTCACTATGGCTACACCTTC.

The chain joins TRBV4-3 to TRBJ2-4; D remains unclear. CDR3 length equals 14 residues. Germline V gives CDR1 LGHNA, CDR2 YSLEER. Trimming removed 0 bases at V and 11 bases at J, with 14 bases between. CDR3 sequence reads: CASSQDEFKSLQYF. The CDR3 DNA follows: TGCGCCAGCAGCCAAGACGAGTTTAAGTCGCTTCAGTACTTC.